One sample yielded the 32 T cell receptor beta chains listed below, sequenced in a study of healthy donors' naive CD4 and CD8 T cells. TCR libraries were built from 450 to 650 ng of total RNA by linear amplification. Via MiXCR, TCRdb re-called the reads, giving one row per CDR3 protein. The profile shows around 180,000 distinct CDR3 sequences, 65% to 80% of them singletons. The sequenced material came from naive CD4+ and CD8+ T cells sorted from blood, pooled from several donors. The receptors derive from a pool of human donors in good health; the sample pools cells from several healthy donors.

In DNA form, the CDR3 reads TGTGCCAGCAGTCTCGGGCCGCGGAGCAATCAGCCCCAGCATTTT. It specifies CASSLGPRSNQPQHF. This sequence joins TRBV6-6 and TRBJ1-5; D gene uncertain. V lost 5 bases, J lost 1 base, and 12 bases lay in between. The germline gives CDR1 MNHNY, CDR2 SVGAGI (reference sequence). The CDR3 is 15 residues long.

This clonotype has only one observation. The chain links TRBV5-6 to TRBJ2-3, with 8 bases fitting TRBD1. The ends lost 6 bases at V and 6 bases at J; junction bases unmatched: 18. CDR1 SGHDT and CDR2 YYEEEE come from the germline V gene. This CDR3 contains 17 residues. CDR3 sequence (DNA): TGTGCCAGCACCGACCCCGGGACAGGTCATGCCATGGATACGCAGTATTTT. Translated, it gives CASTDPGTGHAMDTQYF.

This clonotype has just a few counts. The chain employs TRBV19 and TRBJ1-2; D gene unclear. The CDR3 contains 12 residues. V was shortened by 3 bases and J by 8 bases, with 10 bases between the two germline ends. Germline CDR1 is LNHDA and CDR2 is SQIVND (reference sequence). The CDR3 protein is CASSIAGSGYTF. As DNA, the CDR3 is TGTGCCAGTAGTATCGCGGGGAGCGGCTACACCTTC.

The rearrangement links TRBV12-3 or TRBV12-4 to TRBJ2-3; D remains unclear. The V and J ends lost 7 bases and 6 bases respectively, with 14 bases between them. The CDR3 extends over 13 amino acids. CDR3 sequence: CASTPPTEDTQYF. As DNA, the CDR3 is TGTGCCAGCACTCCACCCACCGAGGATACGCAGTATTTT.

The genes are TRBV6-5 and TRBJ1-5, with D unresolved. V lost 0 bases and J 6 bases, leaving 6 bases between the germline ends. Germline CDR1 MNHEY, CDR2 SVGAGI. This CDR3 has 13 amino acids. CDR3 amino acids: CASSYSGTQPQHF. The DNA of the CDR3 is TGTGCCAGCAGTTACTCAGGTACTCAGCCCCAGCATTTT.

This clonotype was seen only a few times. The V gene is TRBV27, the J gene TRBJ2-2; either TRBD1 or TRBD2 may supply D (5 bases each). V shed 8 bases and J shed 3 bases, with 10 bases lying between them. The V gene's germline CDR1 is MNHEY and CDR2 SMNVEV (reference sequence). This CDR3 region has 13 residues. The CDR3 spells CASGGYHTGELFF. DNA of the CDR3: TGTGCCAGCGGGGGTTACCACACCGGGGAGCTGTTTTTT.

The chain's CDR3 is CSVGDRAGVNTEAFF. Written as DNA, the CDR3 is TGCAGCGTGGGGGATAGGGCAGGAGTGAACACTGAAGCTTTCTTT. The chain combines TRBV29-1 with TRBJ1-1; TRBD1 might be the D (5 bases). Germline V lookup: CDR1 SQVTM, CDR2 ANQGSEA. The CDR3 is made up of 15 amino acids. V gave up 6 bases and J gave up 0 bases, with 17 bases separating them.

The genes are TRBV29-1 and TRBJ2-7; D is possibly TRBD1 (5 bases). The CDR3 runs 13 residues. Germline CDR1 reads SQVTM; CDR2 reads ANQGSEA. V was cut by 5 bases and J by 6 bases, with 17 bases left in between. This chain's CDR3 is CSVNPGLGTEQYF. CDR3 sequence (DNA): TGCAGCGTTAATCCAGGGTTGGGAACCGAGCAGTACTTC.

The chain employs TRBV29-1 and TRBJ2-2, with TRBD2 matching 8 bases. Trimming took 6 bases from V and 5 from J; bases not matched to a gene: 5. Germline V gene lookup returns CDR1 SQVTM and CDR2 ANQGSEA. The CDR3 sequence is 13 residues long. The CDR3 region is CSVGLAKTGELFF. The DNA of the CDR3 is TGCAGCGTCGGACTAGCAAAGACCGGGGAGCTGTTTTTT.

V is TRBV29-1 and J is TRBJ2-7; 7 bases align to TRBD2. J was trimmed by 1 base and V by 2 bases; bases with no gene match: 8. Germline lookup yields CDR1 SQVTM and CDR2 ANQGSEA. This CDR3 has 15 amino acids. This CDR3 reads CSVELTGTISYEQYF. The CDR3 nucleotides are TGCAGCGTTGAACTCACCGGGACTATATCCTACGAGCAGTACTTC.

The V and J genes are TRBV6-5 and TRBJ1-1; D not certain. Trimming removed 7 bases at V and 2 bases at J, with 11 bases between. The CDR3 extends over 13 amino acids. In germline, CDR1 is MNHEY, CDR2 SVGAGI. The CDR3 spells CASNEPENTEAFF. In DNA form, the CDR3 reads TGTGCCAGCAACGAACCTGAAAACACTGAAGCTTTCTTT.

DNA for the CDR3: TGCAGCGTTGGCGCTGAACCGGGACAGGGGATCTATGGCTACACCTTC. Encoded protein: CSVGAEPGQGIYGYTF. The chain employs TRBV29-1 and TRBJ1-2; 10 bases align to TRBD1. Trimming took 4 bases from V and 4 from J; bases not matched to a gene: 12. The germline CDR1 and CDR2 sequences are SQVTM and ANQGSEA. The CDR3 is 16 amino acids.

This sequence joins TRBV19 and TRBJ1-5; a weak D match, TRBD1 (5 bases). Germline CDR1 LNHDA, CDR2 SQIVND (reference sequence). V was clipped by 6 bases and J by 6 bases, with 15 bases between them. The CDR3 is 14 amino acids. The CDR3 sequence is CASSPDREFQPQHF. The CDR3 DNA follows: TGTGCCAGTAGCCCCGACAGAGAGTTTCAGCCCCAGCATTTT.

CDR3 sequence (DNA): TGTGCCATCAGGGGGATAGGGACAGGGGAGGATGAGCAGTTCTTC. Translation: CAIRGIGTGEDEQFF. The gene calls are TRBV10-3 and TRBJ2-1, with TRBD1 identical over 10 bases. Germline CDR1 and CDR2: ENHRY and SYGVKD. V lost 6 bases to trimming and J lost 8 bases; unmatched junction nucleotides: 10. CDR3 length: 15 residues.

V is TRBV29-1 and J is TRBJ2-2; 12 nucleotides agree with TRBD2. The CDR3 sequence is 16 residues long. V gave up 5 bases and J gave up 5 bases; unmatched junction bases: 9. Looked up from germline, CDR1 is SQVTM and CDR2 is ANQGSEA. The CDR3 DNA is TGCAGCGTTCCTACACTAGCGGGAGGTGGTACCGGGGAGCTGTTTTTT. Amino acids: CSVPTLAGGGTGELFF.

In the case of this clonotype: Mismatch with germline at one junction end may stem from a read error. The chain recombines TRBV19 with TRBJ2-1, with unresolved D. Germline V CDR1 and CDR2: LNHDA, SQIVND (reference sequence). The CDR3 loop spans 15 amino acids. CDR3 coding DNA: TGTACCAGTAGTATAGTCGGTCCTACCTACAATGAGCAGTTCTTC. Its protein is CTSSIVGPTYNEQFF.

The chain is built from TRBV29-1 and TRBJ1-5; D may be TRBD1 (5 bases). Trimming cost V 6 bases and J 14 bases, with 23 bases left between them. CDR1 and CDR2 (germline): SQVTM, ANQGSEA. The CDR3 covers 13 residues. This CDR3 reads CSVGLEDGLGEHF. The CDR3 DNA sequence: TGCAGCGTCGGGTTAGAGGACGGCTTAGGGGAGCATTTT. The variable domain in full, completed from reference TRBV29-1 and TRBJ1-5, reads SAVISQKPSRDICQRGTSLTIQCQVDSQVTMMFWYRQQPGQSLTLIATANQGSEATYESGFVIDKFPISRPNLTFSTLTVSNMSPEDSSIYLCSVGLEDGLGEHFGDGTRLSIL.

This clonotype was picked up a small number of times. The chain couples TRBV6-5 to TRBJ2-2; D unresolved. The CDR3 totals 15 residues. Trimming took off 0 bases at V and 4 bases at J, with 9 bases between the two ends. Germline lookup yields CDR1 MNHEY and CDR2 SVGAGI. The CDR3 loop is CASSYSLLGTGELFF. CDR3 DNA: TGTGCCAGCAGTTACTCGCTCCTGGGCACCGGGGAGCTGTTTTTT.

The chain combines TRBV27 with TRBJ1-2; 7 bases are shared with TRBD1. Germline values: CDR1 MNHEY, CDR2 SMNVEV (reference sequence). This CDR3 contains 14 residues. The V segment lost 4 bases and the J segment 8 bases; nucleotides outside the gene matches: 10. This CDR3 reads CASSSPGTVRGYTF. DNA of the CDR3: TGTGCCAGCAGTTCGCCCGGGACAGTACGGGGCTACACCTTC.

J is TRBJ2-7 and V is TRBV5-6; 7 bases align to TRBD1. This CDR3 is built from 14 residues. The V gene's germline CDR1 is SGHDT and CDR2 YYEEEE. V was clipped by 4 bases and J by 2 bases; unmatched bases: 6. The CDR3 spells CASSRDRDTYEQYF. The CDR3 DNA reads TGTGCCAGCAGCCGTGACAGGGACACCTACGAGCAGTACTTC.

The chain employs TRBV2 and TRBJ1-6; D ambiguous. CDR1 is SNHLY and CDR2 is FYNNEI in the germline V gene. The CDR3 loop spans 9 amino acids. V lost 5 bases and J 12 bases, leaving 2 bases between the germline ends. CDR3 DNA: TGTGCCAGCAGTAGACCCCTCCACTTT. Protein: CASSRPLHF. Drawing the rest from reference TRBV2 and TRBJ1-6, the complete variable domain is EPEVTQTPSHQVTQMGQEVILRCVPISNHLYFYWYRQILGQKVEFLVSFYNNEISEKSEIFDDQFSVERPDGSNFTLKIRSTKLEDSAMYFCASSRPLHFGNGTRLTVT.

The chain employs TRBV29-1 and TRBJ2-7, with D possibly being TRBD1 or TRBD2 (5 bases each). This CDR3 spans 14 amino acids. V lost 1 base and J 0 bases, leaving 10 bases between the germline ends. Germline CDR1 and CDR2: SQVTM and ANQGSEA. The CDR3 sequence: CSVEAPGTSYEQYF. Written as DNA, the CDR3 is TGCAGCGTTGAAGCCCCAGGGACCTCCTACGAGCAGTACTTC.

A few counts support this clonotype. V is TRBV29-1 and J is TRBJ2-7; the D gene is possibly TRBD1 (5 bases). Germline CDR1 and CDR2: SQVTM and ANQGSEA. The CDR3 consists of 13 residues. The germline V and J ends were trimmed by 4 bases and 6 bases, with 16 bases remaining between them. The CDR3 protein is CSVGVAGPGEQYF. Written as DNA, the CDR3 is TGCAGCGTTGGGGTGGCAGGGCCCGGCGAGCAGTACTTC.

DNA for the CDR3: TGTGCCAGCAGTTGGACAGGGCTCTCCTACGAGCAGTACTTC. Translating it yields CASSWTGLSYEQYF. The rearrangement joins TRBV27 to TRBJ2-7; 8 nucleotides align to TRBD1. Losses at the gene ends were 4 bases for V and 0 bases for J; bases not matched to a gene: 2. The CDR3 is 14 residues long. CDR1 MNHEY and CDR2 SMNVEV come from the germline V gene (reference sequence).

This clonotype was counted a few times. The chain joins TRBV29-1 to TRBJ2-1, with 15 bases identical to TRBD2. The CDR3 contains 14 residues. The ends lost 3 bases at V and 6 bases at J; junction bases unmatched: 0. CDR1 is SQVTM and CDR2 is ANQGSEA in the germline V gene. CDR3 sequence (DNA): TGCAGCGTTGAGGGACTAGCGGGAGGCAATGAGCAGTTCTTC. It encodes CSVEGLAGGNEQFF.

This clonotype turned up a few times. The chain couples TRBV29-1 to TRBJ2-5; 8 positions agree with TRBD1. V was clipped by 7 bases and J by 6 bases; unmatched bases: 10. The CDR3 runs 13 residues. Germline V gene data show CDR1 as SQVTM and CDR2 as ANQGSEA. The CDR3 spells CSALGQVGKTQYF. The CDR3 DNA is TGCAGCGCCTTGGGACAGGTGGGGAAGACCCAGTACTTC.

The chain recombines TRBV18 with TRBJ2-1, with D unresolved. Deletions cut 0 bases from V and 10 bases from J, with 10 bases between. CDR3 length equals 13 residues. Germline CDR1 KGHSH, CDR2 LQKENI. This chain's CDR3 is CASSPPGNDEQFF. In DNA, the CDR3 is TGTGCCAGCTCACCACCGGGTAACGACGAGCAGTTCTTC. The full variable domain, completed using reference TRBV18 and TRBJ2-1, is NAGVMQNPRHLVRRRGQEARLRCSPMKGHSHVYWYRQLPEEGLKFMVYLQKENIIDESGMPKERFSAEFPKEGPSILRIQQVVRGDSAAYFCASSPPGNDEQFFGPGTRLTVL.

This clonotype occurred once. Here the CDR3 reads CASRHTSGGPGEQYV. CDR3 coding DNA: TGTGCCAGCAGGCATACTAGCGGGGGGCCCGGCGAGCAGTACGTC. The chain employs TRBV6-2 or TRBV6-3 and TRBJ2-7, with 12 bases fitting TRBD2. Germline lookup yields CDR1 MNHEY and CDR2 SVGEGT. The trim removed 6 bases at V and 6 bases at J, leaving 9 bases unmatched. The CDR3 is 15 amino acids.

The V and J genes are TRBV6-5 and TRBJ1-1; a possible D gene is TRBD1 (6 bases). The germline V gene encodes CDR1 MNHEY and CDR2 SVGAGI. The CDR3 loop spans 14 amino acids. Trimming removed 5 bases at V and 8 bases at J, with 18 bases between. The DNA for the CDR3 is TGTGCCAGCAGTCACAGGACAGCCACCACCGAAGCTTTCTTT. Its protein product is CASSHRTATTEAFF.

The V and J genes are TRBV11-1 and TRBJ2-7, with 11 bases lining up with TRBD2. The CDR3 loop spans 18 amino acids. Germline loops: CDR1 SGHAT, CDR2 FQDESV (reference sequence). With V trimmed by 5 bases and J by 0 bases, 12 bases remained unmatched. CDR3 sequence (DNA): TGTGCCAGCAGCGGAAGGTCGGGGACTAGCGGACGCTCCTACGAGCAGTACTTC. This encodes CASSGRSGTSGRSYEQYF.

V and J are TRBV27 and TRBJ1-3, with TRBD1 identical over 8 bases. V lost 5 bases to trimming and J lost 4 bases; unmatched junction nucleotides: 7. This CDR3 has 15 amino acids. Germline values: CDR1 MNHEY, CDR2 SMNVEV (reference sequence). Here the CDR3 reads CASSPTGGAGNTIYF. In DNA, the CDR3 is TGTGCCAGCAGTCCAACAGGGGGTGCCGGAAACACCATATATTTT.

The gene calls are TRBV19 and TRBJ2-7, with D hard to call. CDR1 is LNHDA, CDR2 SQIVND, per germline (reference sequence). Trimming removed 3 bases from V and 3 bases from J, with 9 bases in between. The CDR3 extends over 13 amino acids. The CDR3 is CASSIERGYEQYF. The DNA for the CDR3 is TGTGCCAGTAGTATCGAGAGAGGCTACGAGCAGTACTTC.